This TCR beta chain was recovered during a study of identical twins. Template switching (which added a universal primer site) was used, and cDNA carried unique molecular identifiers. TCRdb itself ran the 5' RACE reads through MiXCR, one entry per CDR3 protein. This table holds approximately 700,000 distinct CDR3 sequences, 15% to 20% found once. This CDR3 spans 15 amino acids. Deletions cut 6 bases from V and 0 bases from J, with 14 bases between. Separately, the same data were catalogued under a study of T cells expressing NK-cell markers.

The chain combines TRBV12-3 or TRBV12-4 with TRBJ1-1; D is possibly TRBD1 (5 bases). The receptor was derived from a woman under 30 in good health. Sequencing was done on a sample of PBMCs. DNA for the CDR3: TGTGCCAGCAGAAACCCGAGGGGTATGAACACTGAAGCTTTCTTT. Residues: CASRNPRGMNTEAFF.